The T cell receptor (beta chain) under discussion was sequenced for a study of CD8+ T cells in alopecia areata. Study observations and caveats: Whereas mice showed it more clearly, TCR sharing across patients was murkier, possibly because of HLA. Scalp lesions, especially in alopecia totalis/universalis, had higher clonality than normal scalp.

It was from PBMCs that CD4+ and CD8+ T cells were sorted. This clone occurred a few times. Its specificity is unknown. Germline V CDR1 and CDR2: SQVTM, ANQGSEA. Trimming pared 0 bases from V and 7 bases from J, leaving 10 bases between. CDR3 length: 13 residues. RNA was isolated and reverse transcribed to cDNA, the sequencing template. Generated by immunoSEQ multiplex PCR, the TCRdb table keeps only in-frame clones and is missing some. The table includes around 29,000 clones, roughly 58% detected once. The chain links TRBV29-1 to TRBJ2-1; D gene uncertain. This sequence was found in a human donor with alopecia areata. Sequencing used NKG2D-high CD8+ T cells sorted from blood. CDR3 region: CSVEEGYENEQFF. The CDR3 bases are TGCAGCGTTGAAGAGGGTTACGAGAATGAGCAGTTCTTC.